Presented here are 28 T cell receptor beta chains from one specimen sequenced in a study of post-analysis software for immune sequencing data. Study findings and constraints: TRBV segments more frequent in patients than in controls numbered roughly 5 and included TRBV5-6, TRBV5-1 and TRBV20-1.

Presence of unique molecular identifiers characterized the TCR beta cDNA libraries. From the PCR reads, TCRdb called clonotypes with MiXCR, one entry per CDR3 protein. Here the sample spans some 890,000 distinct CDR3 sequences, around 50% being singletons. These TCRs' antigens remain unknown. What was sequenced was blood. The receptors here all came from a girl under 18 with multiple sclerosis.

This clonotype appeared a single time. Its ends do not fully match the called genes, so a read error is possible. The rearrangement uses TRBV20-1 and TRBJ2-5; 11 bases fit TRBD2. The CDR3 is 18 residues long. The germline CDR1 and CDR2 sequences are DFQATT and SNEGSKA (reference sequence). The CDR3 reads CSARDPILAGAVQETQYF. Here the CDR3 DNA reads TGCAGTGCTAGAGATCCAATACTAGCGGGGGCTGTCCAAGAAACCCAGTACTTC.

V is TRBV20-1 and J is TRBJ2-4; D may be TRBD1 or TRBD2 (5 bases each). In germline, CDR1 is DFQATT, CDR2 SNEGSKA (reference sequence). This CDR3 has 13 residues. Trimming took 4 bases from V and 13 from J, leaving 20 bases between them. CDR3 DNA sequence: TGCAGTGCTAACCGGGACCTATACAATGAGCAGTACTTC. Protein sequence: CSANRDLYNEQYF.

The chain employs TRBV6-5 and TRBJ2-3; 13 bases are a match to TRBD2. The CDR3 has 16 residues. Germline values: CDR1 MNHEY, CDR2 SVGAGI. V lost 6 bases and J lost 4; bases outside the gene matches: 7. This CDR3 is CASSLTSGRFPDTQYF. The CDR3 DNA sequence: TGTGCCAGCAGCCTGACTAGCGGGAGGTTTCCAGATACGCAGTATTTT.

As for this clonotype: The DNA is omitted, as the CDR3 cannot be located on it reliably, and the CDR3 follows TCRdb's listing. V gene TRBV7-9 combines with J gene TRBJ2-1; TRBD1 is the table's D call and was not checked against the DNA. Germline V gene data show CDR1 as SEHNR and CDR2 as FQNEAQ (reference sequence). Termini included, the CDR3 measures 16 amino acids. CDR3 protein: CASFGPGGSSYNEQFF.

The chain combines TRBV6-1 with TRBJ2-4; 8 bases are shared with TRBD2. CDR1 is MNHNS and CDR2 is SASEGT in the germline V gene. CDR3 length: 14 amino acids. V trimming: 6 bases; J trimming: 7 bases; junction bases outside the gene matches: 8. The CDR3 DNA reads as TGTGCCAGCAGCTTGGGACTAGTATTGAACATTCAGTACTTC. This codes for CASSLGLVLNIQYF.

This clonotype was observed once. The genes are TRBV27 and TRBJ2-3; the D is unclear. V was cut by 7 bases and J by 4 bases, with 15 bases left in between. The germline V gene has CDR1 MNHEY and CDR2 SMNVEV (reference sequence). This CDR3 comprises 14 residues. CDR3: CASKRVAVPDTQYF. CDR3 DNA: TGTGCCAGCAAAAGGGTGGCGGTTCCAGATACGCAGTATTTT.

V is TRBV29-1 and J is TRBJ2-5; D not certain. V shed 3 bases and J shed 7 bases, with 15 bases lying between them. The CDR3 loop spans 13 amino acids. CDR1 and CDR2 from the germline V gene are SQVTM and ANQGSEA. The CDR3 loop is CSVDYKGLVTQYF. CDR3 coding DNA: TGCAGCGTTGATTATAAGGGTTTAGTGACCCAGTACTTC.

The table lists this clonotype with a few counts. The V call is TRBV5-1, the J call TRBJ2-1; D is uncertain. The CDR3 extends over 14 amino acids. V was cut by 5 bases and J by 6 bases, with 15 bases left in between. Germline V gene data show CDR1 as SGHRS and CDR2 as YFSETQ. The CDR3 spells CASSLPALGNEQFF. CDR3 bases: TGCGCCAGCAGTCTCCCGGCACTTGGCAATGAGCAGTTCTTC.

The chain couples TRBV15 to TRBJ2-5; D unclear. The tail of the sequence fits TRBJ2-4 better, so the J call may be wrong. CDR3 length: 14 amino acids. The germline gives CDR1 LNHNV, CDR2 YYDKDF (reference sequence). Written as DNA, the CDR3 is TGTGCCACCAGCGTACTACGGACCTCAAACATTCAGTACTTC. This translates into CATSVLRTSNIQYF.

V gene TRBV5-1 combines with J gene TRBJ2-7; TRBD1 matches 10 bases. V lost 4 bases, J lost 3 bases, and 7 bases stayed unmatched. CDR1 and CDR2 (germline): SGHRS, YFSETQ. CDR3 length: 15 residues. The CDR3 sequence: CASSPGTGEDYEQYF. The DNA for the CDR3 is TGCGCCAGCAGCCCGGGGACAGGGGAGGACTACGAGCAGTACTTC.

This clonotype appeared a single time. CDR3 in DNA: TGCGCCAGCAGCCTACAGGACCCGGCGGGCTACACCTTC. It yields the protein CASSLQDPAGYTF. V usage is TRBV5-1 and J usage is TRBJ1-2, with D maybe TRBD1 (5 bases). This CDR3 spans 13 amino acids. Germline CDR1 is SGHRS and CDR2 is YFSETQ. V dropped 4 bases and J dropped 8 bases, with 15 bases sitting between them.

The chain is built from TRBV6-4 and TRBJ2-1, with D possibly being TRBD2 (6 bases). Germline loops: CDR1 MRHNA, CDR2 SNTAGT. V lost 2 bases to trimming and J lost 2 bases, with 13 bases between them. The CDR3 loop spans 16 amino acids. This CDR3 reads CASSDKLSGPYNEQFF. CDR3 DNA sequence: TGTGCCAGCAGTGACAAGTTAAGCGGGCCCTACAATGAGCAGTTCTTC.

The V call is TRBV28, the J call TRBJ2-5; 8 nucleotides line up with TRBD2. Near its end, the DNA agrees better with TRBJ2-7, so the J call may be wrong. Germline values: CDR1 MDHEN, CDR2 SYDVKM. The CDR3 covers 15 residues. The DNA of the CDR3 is TGTGCCAGCACCGAACCGGGACTAGGGACTCGCGAGCAGTACTTC. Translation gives CASTEPGLGTREQYF.

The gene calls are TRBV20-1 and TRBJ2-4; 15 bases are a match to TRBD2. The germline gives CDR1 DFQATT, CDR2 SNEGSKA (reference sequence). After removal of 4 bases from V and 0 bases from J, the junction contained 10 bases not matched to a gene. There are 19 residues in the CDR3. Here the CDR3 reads CSANGLAGGFHGAKNIQYF. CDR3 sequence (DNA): TGCAGTGCTAACGGACTAGCGGGGGGGTTCCACGGAGCCAAAAACATTCAGTACTTC.

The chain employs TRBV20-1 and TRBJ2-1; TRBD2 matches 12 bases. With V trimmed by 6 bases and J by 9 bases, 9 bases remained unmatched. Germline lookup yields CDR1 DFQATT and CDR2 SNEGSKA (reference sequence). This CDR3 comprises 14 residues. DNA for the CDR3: TGCAGTGCCGTGACTAGCGGGAGTGGGGGTGAGCAGTTCTTC. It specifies CSAVTSGSGGEQFF.

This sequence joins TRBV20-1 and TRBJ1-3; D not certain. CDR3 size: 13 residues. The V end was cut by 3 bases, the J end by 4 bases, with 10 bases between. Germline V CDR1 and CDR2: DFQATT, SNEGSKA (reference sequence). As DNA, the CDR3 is TGCAGTGCTAGGGGGATCTCCGGAAACACCATATATTTT. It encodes CSARGISGNTIYF.

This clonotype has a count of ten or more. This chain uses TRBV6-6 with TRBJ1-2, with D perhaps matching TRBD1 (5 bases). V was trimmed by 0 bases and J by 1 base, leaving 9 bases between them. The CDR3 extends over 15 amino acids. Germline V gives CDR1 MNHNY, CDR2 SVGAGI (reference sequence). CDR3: CASSYSGQGNYGYTF. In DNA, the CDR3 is TGTGCCAGCAGTTACTCCGGGCAGGGTAACTATGGCTACACCTTC.

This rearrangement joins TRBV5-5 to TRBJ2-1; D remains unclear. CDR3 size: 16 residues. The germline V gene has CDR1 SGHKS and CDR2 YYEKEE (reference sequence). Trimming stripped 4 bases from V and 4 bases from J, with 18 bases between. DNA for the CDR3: TGTGCCAGCAGCGGCTGGCTCCACCCTTTATACAATGAGCAGTTCTTC. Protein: CASSGWLHPLYNEQFF. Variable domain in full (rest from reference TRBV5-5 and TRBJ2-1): DAGVTQSPTHLIKTRGQQVTLRCSPISGHKSVSWYQQVLGQGPQFIFQYYEKEERGRGNFPDRFSARQFPNYSSELNVNALLLGDSALYLCASSGWLHPLYNEQFFGPGTRLTVL.

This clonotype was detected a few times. The CDR3 reads CASSAGLADYNEQYF. DNA for the CDR3: TGTGCCAGCAGTGCCGGACTAGCGGACTACAATGAGCAGTACTTC. The chain employs TRBV6-1 and TRBJ2-7, with TRBD2 matching over 10 bases. The V segment lost 4 bases and the J segment 7 bases; nucleotides outside the gene matches: 10. The CDR3 sequence is 15 residues long. Germline assignment: CDR1 MNHNS and CDR2 SASEGT.

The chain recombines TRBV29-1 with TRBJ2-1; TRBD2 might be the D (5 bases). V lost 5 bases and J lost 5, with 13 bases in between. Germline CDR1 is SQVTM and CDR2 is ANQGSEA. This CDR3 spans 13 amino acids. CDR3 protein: CSVTREWNNEQFF. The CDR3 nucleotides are TGCAGCGTTACGAGGGAGTGGAACAATGAGCAGTTCTTC.

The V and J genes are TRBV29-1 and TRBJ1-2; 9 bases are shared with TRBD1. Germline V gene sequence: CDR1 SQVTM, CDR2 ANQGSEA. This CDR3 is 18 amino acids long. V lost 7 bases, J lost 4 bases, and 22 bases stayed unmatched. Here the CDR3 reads CSAPLRSVGQGGTYGYTF. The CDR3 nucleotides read TGCAGCGCACCTTTGCGGTCAGTGGGACAGGGAGGTACCTATGGCTACACCTTC.

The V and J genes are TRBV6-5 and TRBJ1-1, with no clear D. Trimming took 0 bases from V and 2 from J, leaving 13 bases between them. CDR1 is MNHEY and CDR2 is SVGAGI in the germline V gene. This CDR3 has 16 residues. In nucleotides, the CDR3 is TGTGCCAGCAGTTACTCGGTCGGGGTGACTAACACTGAAGCTTTCTTT. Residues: CASSYSVGVTNTEAFF.

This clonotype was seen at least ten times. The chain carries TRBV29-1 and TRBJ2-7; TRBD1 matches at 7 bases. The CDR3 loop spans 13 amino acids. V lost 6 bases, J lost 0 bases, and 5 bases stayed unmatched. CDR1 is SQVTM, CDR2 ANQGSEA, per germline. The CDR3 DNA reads TGCAGCGTACTACAGGGGTCCTCCTACGAGCAGTACTTC. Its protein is CSVLQGSSYEQYF.

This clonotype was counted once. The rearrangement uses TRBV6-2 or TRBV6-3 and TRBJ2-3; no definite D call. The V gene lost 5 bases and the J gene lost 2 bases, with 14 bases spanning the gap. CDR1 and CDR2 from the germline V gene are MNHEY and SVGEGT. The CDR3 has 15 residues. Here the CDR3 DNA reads TGTGCCAGCAGTCGCCTCTTGAGTAACACAGATACGCAGTATTTT. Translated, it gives CASSRLLSNTDTQYF.

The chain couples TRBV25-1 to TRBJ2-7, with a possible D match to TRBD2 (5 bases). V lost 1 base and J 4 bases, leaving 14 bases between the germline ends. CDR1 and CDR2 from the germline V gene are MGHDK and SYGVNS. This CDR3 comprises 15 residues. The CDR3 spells CASSESGRLSYEQYF. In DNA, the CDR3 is TGTGCCAGCAGTGAATCGGGCAGACTAAGTTACGAGCAGTACTTC.

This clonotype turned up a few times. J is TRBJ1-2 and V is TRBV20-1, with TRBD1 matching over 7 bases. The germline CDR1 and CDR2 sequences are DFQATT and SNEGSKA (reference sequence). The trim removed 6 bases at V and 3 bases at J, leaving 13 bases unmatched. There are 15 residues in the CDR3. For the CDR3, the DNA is TGCAGTGCCGAGGGGGCCAGGCGTCACGACTATGGCTACACCTTC. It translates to CSAEGARRHDYGYTF.

As DNA, the CDR3 is TGTGCCAGCAGCAAGGACAGGGGGCCGTTATCCTACGAGCAGTACTTC. This codes for CASSKDRGPLSYEQYF. The chain uses TRBV2 and TRBJ2-7, with TRBD1 matching over 11 bases. CDR3 length: 16 amino acids. Trimming cost V 6 bases and J 1 base; bases outside gene matches: 8. The V gene's germline CDR1 is SNHLY and CDR2 FYNNEI.

CDR3 DNA sequence: TGCAGTGCTTCTAGAGCTACTGAGACAGGGAGGCAAGAGACCCAGTACTTC. Amino acids: CSASRATETGRQETQYF. The chain has TRBV20-1 and TRBJ2-5; D is possibly TRBD1 (7 bases). Germline values: CDR1 DFQATT, CDR2 SNEGSKA (reference sequence). The CDR3 is 17 residues long. With 5 bases removed from V and 2 bases from J, the gap between germline ends came to 24 bases.